One sample yielded the 29 T cell receptor beta chains listed below, sequenced in a study of T cell responses to AZD1222 COVID-19 vaccine. The data were produced by immunoSEQ multiplex PCR, yet TCRdb's version contains in-frame clones alone and is incomplete. The sample carries fewer than 250,000 clones, approximately 92% recorded once. Sequences were derived from peripheral blood, sampled on day 0 of AZD1222 vaccination. The receptor source for this set is an adult in good health.

DNA for the CDR3: TGTGCCAGCAGCCAACTGGGGGGGGAGGAAAAACTGTTTTTT. As protein: CASSQLGGEEKLFF. The V and J genes are TRBV6-5 and TRBJ1-4; TRBD1 is a possible D gene (5 bases). Germline loops: CDR1 MNHEY, CDR2 SVGAGI. The CDR3 length is 14 residues. Trimming pared 6 bases from V and 8 bases from J, leaving 16 bases between.

The rearrangement uses TRBV7-2 and TRBJ2-6; possibly TRBD2 for D (5 bases). Looked up from germline, CDR1 is SGHTA and CDR2 is FQGNSA. The V and J ends lost 1 base and 1 base respectively, with 11 bases between them. This CDR3 contains 17 residues. The CDR3 loop reads CASSLDGTGSGANVLTF. Written as DNA, the CDR3 is TGTGCCAGCAGCTTAGATGGTACGGGATCTGGGGCCAACGTCCTGACTTTC.

The chain links TRBV6-5 to TRBJ1-6; no clear D gene. This CDR3 comprises 13 residues. V lost 8 bases and J 7 bases, leaving 12 bases between the germline ends. CDR1 is MNHEY and CDR2 is SVGAGI in the germline V gene. CDR3 sequence: CASGGLGNSPLHF. The CDR3 region has the DNA TGTGCCAGCGGAGGGCTAGGGAATTCACCCCTCCACTTT.

The chain uses TRBV30 and TRBJ1-5; D unresolved. CDR1 is GTSNPN, CDR2 SVGIG, per germline (reference sequence). With 0 bases removed from V and 1 base from J, the gap between germline ends came to 7 bases. This CDR3 contains 14 residues. CDR3 amino acids: CAWSVGRSNQPQHF. The CDR3 nucleotides read TGTGCCTGGAGTGTAGGCCGAAGCAATCAGCCCCAGCATTTT. The complete variable domain, with remaining parts taken from reference TRBV30 and TRBJ1-5, reads SQTIHQWPATLVQPVGSPLSLECTVEGTSNPNLYWYRQAAGRGLQLLFYSVGIGQISSEVPQNLSASRPQDRQFILSSKKLLLSDSGFYLCAWSVGRSNQPQHFGDGTRLSIL.

The chain has TRBV11-2 and TRBJ1-1, with a weak D call TRBD1 (6 bases). The CDR3 runs to 13 residues. Germline CDR1 and CDR2: SGHAT and FQNNGV. The V end was cut by 6 bases, the J end by 4 bases, with 12 bases between. Written as DNA, the CDR3 is TGTGCCAGCAGGGGTCAGGGGTCCACTGAAGCTTTCTTT. This sequence encodes CASRGQGSTEAFF.

The V and J genes are TRBV6-2 or TRBV6-3 and TRBJ2-2, with D unclear. V gave up 0 bases and J gave up 2 bases, with 7 bases separating them. CDR3 size: 15 residues. Germline assignment: CDR1 MNHEY and CDR2 SVGEGT. The CDR3 nucleotides are TGTGCCAGCAGTTACTCCCTAGGTAACACCGGGGAGCTGTTTTTT. Translation: CASSYSLGNTGELFF.

This CDR3 reads CASSAPDGRNTIYF. CDR3 DNA sequence: TGTGCCAGCAGCGCCCCGGACGGGAGAAACACCATATATTTT. The chain has TRBV14 and TRBJ1-3; D gene ambiguous. Germline CDR1 SGHDN, CDR2 FVKESK. Trimming shortened V by 5 bases and J by 5 bases, and 13 bases separated the two germline ends. The CDR3 covers 14 residues.

The V and J genes are TRBV5-1 and TRBJ2-1; 10 positions agree with TRBD2. J lost 4 bases, V lost 0 bases, and 7 bases had no gene match. The CDR3 is 17 residues long. Per the germline V gene, CDR1 is SGHRS and CDR2 is YFSETQ. This CDR3 reads CASSLAGIAGGYNEQFF. DNA of the CDR3: TGCGCCAGCAGCTTGGCGGGAATAGCGGGGGGTTACAATGAGCAGTTCTTC.

In nucleotides, the CDR3 is TGTGCCAGCAAACCCGGCCAGTACGCTGAAGCTTTCTTT. Amino acid sequence: CASKPGQYAEAFF. V usage is TRBV6-5 and J usage is TRBJ1-1; unclear D gene. Trimming pared 7 bases from V and 6 bases from J, leaving 15 bases between. This CDR3 comprises 13 residues. CDR1 MNHEY and CDR2 SVGAGI come from the germline V gene.

The rearrangement links TRBV9 to TRBJ2-1; TRBD2 matches 11 bases. V trimming: 2 bases; J trimming: 6 bases; junction bases outside the gene matches: 7. The length of the CDR3 is 16 residues. The germline gives CDR1 SGDLS, CDR2 YYNGEE. In DNA, the CDR3 is TGTGCCAGCAGCGTTTACCTAGCGGGGGGCCCCAATGAGCAGTTCTTC. Residues: CASSVYLAGGPNEQFF.

This chain connects TRBV6-2 or TRBV6-3 to TRBJ1-6, with TRBD1 identical over 9 bases. Germline V lookup: CDR1 MNHEY, CDR2 SVGEGT. The V gene end was trimmed by 2 bases and the J gene end by 9 bases; junction bases not matched to a gene: 8. The CDR3 is made up of 16 amino acids. The CDR3 region has the DNA TGTGCCAGCAGTTACGAGCGGGGGACAGGGAGTTCACCCCTCCACTTT. It encodes CASSYERGTGSSPLHF.

CDR3: CASSTGQGYNEQFF. The CDR3 region has the DNA TGTGCCAGCAGTACGGGACAGGGGTACAATGAGCAGTTCTTC. The rearrangement uses TRBV28 and TRBJ2-1, with 10 bases fitting TRBD1. CDR1 and CDR2 from the germline V gene are MDHEN and SYDVKM. Losses at the gene ends were 5 bases for V and 4 bases for J; bases not matched to a gene: 2. The CDR3 totals 14 residues. The variable domain in full, completed from reference TRBV28 and TRBJ2-1, reads DVKVTQSSRYLVKRTGEKVFLECVQDMDHENMFWYRQDPGLGLRLIYFSYDVKMKEKGDIPEGYSVSREKKERFSLILESASTNQTSMYLCASSTGQGYNEQFFGPGTRLTVL.

This clone was recorded once. V is TRBV10-1 and J is TRBJ1-3, with a weak D call TRBD1 (5 bases). V shed 0 bases and J shed 4 bases, with 10 bases lying between them. CDR1 is WNHNN and CDR2 is SYGVQD in the germline V gene (reference sequence). This CDR3 has 15 amino acids. The CDR3 loop is CASSESSGRGNTIYF. DNA for the CDR3: TGCGCCAGCAGTGAGTCGTCGGGGCGCGGAAACACCATATATTTT.

CDR3 sequence (DNA): TGTGCCAGCAGCTTAAGCACAGATACGCAGTATTTT. Amino acids: CASSLSTDTQYF. The V gene is TRBV7-6, the J gene TRBJ2-3, with unresolved D. The V and J ends lost 2 bases and 0 bases respectively, with 0 bases between them. The length of the CDR3 is 12 residues. The germline V gene encodes CDR1 SGHVS and CDR2 FNYEAQ.

The CDR3 loop is CASSLAPAANEKLFF. The CDR3 DNA sequence: TGTGCCAGCAGCTTAGCACCCGCCGCTAATGAAAAACTGTTTTTT. V is TRBV11-2 and J is TRBJ1-4; the D is unclear. Germline V gene lookup returns CDR1 SGHAT and CDR2 FQNNGV. Trimming took 1 base from V and 3 from J, leaving 9 bases between them. The CDR3 is 15 amino acids.

The V and J genes are TRBV18 and TRBJ1-1, with unresolved D. The CDR3 runs 14 residues. The germline V and J ends were trimmed by 2 bases and 2 bases, with 9 bases remaining between them. Germline CDR1 is KGHSH and CDR2 is LQKENI. CDR3 protein: CASSPGRINTEAFF. CDR3 bases: TGTGCCAGCTCACCAGGACGGATAAACACTGAAGCTTTCTTT.

The CDR3 here is CASSQTVYSATIQPQHF. CDR3 coding DNA: TGTGCCAGCTCACAGACAGTGTACTCCGCCACAATTCAGCCCCAGCATTTT. This chain joins TRBV18 and TRBJ1-5; tentatively, D is TRBD1 (5 bases). The CDR3 consists of 17 residues. V shed 4 bases and J shed 6 bases, with 22 bases lying between them. The germline V gene encodes CDR1 KGHSH and CDR2 LQKENI.

The chain combines TRBV6-5 with TRBJ1-3, with 9 bases lining up with TRBD1. CDR3 length equals 13 residues. CDR1 is MNHEY, CDR2 SVGAGI, per germline. The ends lost 4 bases at V and 9 bases at J; junction bases unmatched: 4. CDR3 sequence reads: CASSWGQGGTIYF. CDR3 DNA: TGTGCCAGCAGTTGGGGACAGGGAGGCACCATATATTTT.

The CDR3 is CASSPNLGVPEGYTF. DNA for the CDR3: TGTGCCAGCAGCCCCAACTTGGGGGTCCCGGAGGGCTACACCTTC. The rearrangement links TRBV3-1 (or the pseudogene TRBV3-2) to TRBJ1-2; possibly TRBD1 for D (5 bases). V was cut by 4 bases and J by 8 bases, with 20 bases left in between. Germline V gives CDR1 LGHDT, CDR2 YNNKEL (reference sequence). The CDR3 loop spans 15 amino acids.

V usage is TRBV5-6 and J usage is TRBJ1-2; D unclear. Germline CDR1 and CDR2: SGHDT and YYEEEE. CDR3 size: 14 residues. Between the trimmed V and J ends, which lost 4 bases and 4 bases, there was a span of 14 bases. For the CDR3, the DNA is TGTGCCAGCAGCCGGACCCGACTCACCTATGGCTACACCTTC. Protein product: CASSRTRLTYGYTF.

The V gene is TRBV10-3, the J gene TRBJ1-1; 9 nucleotides agree with TRBD1. In germline, CDR1 is ENHRY, CDR2 SYGVKD. V shed 8 bases and J 6 bases; nucleotides not matched to a gene: 7. This CDR3 spans 13 amino acids. CDR3 nucleotide sequence: TGTGCCATCGTGACAGGGGGTGAAGCTGAAGCTTTCTTT. It translates to CAIVTGGEAEAFF.

V gene TRBV19 combines with J gene TRBJ1-5; 9 positions agree with TRBD1. This CDR3 has 15 amino acids. Trimming at V came to 3 bases and at J to 3 bases, leaving 3 bases not matched to a gene. Germline V CDR1 and CDR2: LNHDA, SQIVND (reference sequence). The CDR3 spells CASSIYRGPNQPQHF. In DNA form, the CDR3 reads TGTGCCAGTAGTATCTACAGGGGGCCCAATCAGCCCCAGCATTTT.

This chain connects TRBV7-2 to TRBJ1-6; D gene uncertain. V was cut by 1 base and J by 6 bases, with 13 bases left in between. The length of the CDR3 is 16 residues. Germline-derived CDR1 and CDR2 are SGHTA and FQGNSA. The CDR3 spells CASSLGYRQLNSPLHF. The CDR3 nucleotides are TGTGCCAGCAGCTTAGGGTATAGGCAGCTTAATTCACCCCTCCACTTT.

There are a few counts of this clone. This chain connects TRBV5-1 to TRBJ1-3; D not resolved. The V gene lost 1 base and the J gene lost 3 bases, with 11 bases spanning the gap. The CDR3 contains 15 residues. Germline V gene lookup returns CDR1 SGHRS and CDR2 YFSETQ. CDR3 protein: CASSLSESVGNTIYF. CDR3 coding DNA: TGCGCCAGCAGCTTGTCGGAGTCAGTTGGAAACACCATATATTTT.

V and J are TRBV28 and TRBJ1-5, with D possibly matching TRBD1 (5 bases). The CDR3 consists of 13 residues. The V gene lost 10 bases and the J gene lost 9 bases, with 19 bases spanning the gap. Germline assignment: CDR1 MDHEN and CDR2 SYDVKM. CDR3 residues: CATQTVNLRPQHF. The CDR3 DNA reads as TGTGCCACCCAGACAGTAAATCTCAGGCCCCAGCATTTT.

Only one count was recorded for this clone. CDR3 bases: TGTGCCAGTAGTATAGGACTTATAGGGGGCACTGAAGCTTTCTTT. This sequence encodes CASSIGLIGGTEAFF. This chain uses TRBV19 with TRBJ1-1; possible D gene TRBD1, 6 bases. V gave up 1 base and J gave up 4 bases, with 13 bases separating them. CDR3 length: 15 amino acids. Germline loops: CDR1 LNHDA, CDR2 SQIVND (reference sequence).

The J gene is TRBJ1-2, the V gene TRBV30, with D unclear. Trimming shortened V by 6 bases and J by 3 bases, and 8 bases separated the two germline ends. The CDR3 consists of 11 residues. Per the germline V gene, CDR1 is GTSNPN and CDR2 is SVGIG (reference sequence). The CDR3 sequence is CACRVDYGYTF. The DNA of the CDR3 is TGTGCCTGCCGAGTGGACTATGGCTACACCTTC.

The chain is built from TRBV19 and TRBJ1-5; D is unresolved. This CDR3 has 19 residues. The V gene lost 3 bases and the J gene lost 5 bases, with 26 bases spanning the gap. Germline assignment: CDR1 LNHDA and CDR2 SQIVND (reference sequence). The CDR3 DNA is TGTGCCAGTAGTATTGGTCGTGGGTCAGGTCGAAGGTCGGATCAGCCCCAGCATTTT. Encoded protein: CASSIGRGSGRRSDQPQHF. The entire variable domain, with the rest obtained from reference TRBV19 and TRBJ1-5, is as follows: DGGITQSPKYLFRKEGQNVTLSCEQNLNHDAMYWYRQDPGQGLRLIYYSQIVNDFQKGDIAEGYSVSREKKESFPLTVTSAQKNPTAFYLCASSIGRGSGRRSDQPQHFGDGTRLSIL.

This sequence joins TRBV5-1 and TRBJ1-2; D is unresolved. V lost 0 bases and J lost 4, with 7 bases in between. The length of the CDR3 is 13 residues. Germline V gene data show CDR1 as SGHRS and CDR2 as YFSETQ. CDR3 sequence: CASSLDGSYGYTF. In DNA, the CDR3 is TGCGCCAGCAGCTTGGATGGGTCCTATGGCTACACCTTC. The entire variable domain, with the rest obtained from reference TRBV5-1 and TRBJ1-2, is as follows: KAGVTQTPRYLIKTRGQQVTLSCSPISGHRSVSWYQQTPGQGLQFLFEYFSETQRNKGNFPGRFSGRQFSNSRSEMNVSTLELGDSALYLCASSLDGSYGYTFGSGTRLTVV.